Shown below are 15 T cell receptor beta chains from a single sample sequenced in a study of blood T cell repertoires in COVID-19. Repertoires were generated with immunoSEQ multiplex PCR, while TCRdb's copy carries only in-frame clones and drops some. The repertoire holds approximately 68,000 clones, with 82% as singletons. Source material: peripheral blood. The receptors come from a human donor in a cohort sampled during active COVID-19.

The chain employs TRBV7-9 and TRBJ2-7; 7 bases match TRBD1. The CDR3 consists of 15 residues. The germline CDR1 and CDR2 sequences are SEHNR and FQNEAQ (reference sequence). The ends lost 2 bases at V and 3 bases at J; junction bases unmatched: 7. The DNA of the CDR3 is TGTGCCAGCAGCTTACAGGGGGATGGTATCTACGAGCAGTACTTC. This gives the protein CASSLQGDGIYEQYF.

As DNA, the CDR3 is TGCGCCAGCAGCTTGGAGCCGTGGGCCGGTAGCTCCTACGAGCAGTACTTC. Translated: CASSLEPWAGSSYEQYF. V gene TRBV5-1 combines with J gene TRBJ2-7; D not certain. V lost 0 bases and J lost 0, with 16 bases in between. Germline V gene sequence: CDR1 SGHRS, CDR2 YFSETQ. This CDR3 is built from 17 residues.

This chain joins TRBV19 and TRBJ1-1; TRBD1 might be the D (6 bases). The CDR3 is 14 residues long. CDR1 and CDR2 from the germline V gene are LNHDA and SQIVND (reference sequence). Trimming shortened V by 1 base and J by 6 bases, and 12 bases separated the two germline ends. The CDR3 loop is CASSIVAGESEAFF. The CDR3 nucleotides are TGTGCCAGTAGTATAGTGGCAGGGGAGTCTGAAGCTTTCTTT.

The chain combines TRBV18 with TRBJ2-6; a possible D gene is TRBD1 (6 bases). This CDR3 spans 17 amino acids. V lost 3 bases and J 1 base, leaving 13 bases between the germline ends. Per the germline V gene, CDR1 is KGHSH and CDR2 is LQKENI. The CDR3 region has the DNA TGTGCCAGCTCACCGAGCAGGGGCGGGTCTGGGGCCAACGTCCTGACTTTC. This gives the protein CASSPSRGGSGANVLTF.

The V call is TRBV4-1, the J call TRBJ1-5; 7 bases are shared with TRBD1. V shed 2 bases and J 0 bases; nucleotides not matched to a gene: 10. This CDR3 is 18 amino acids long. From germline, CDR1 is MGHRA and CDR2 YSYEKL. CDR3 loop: CASSQREPTGNSNQPQHF. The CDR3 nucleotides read TGCGCCAGCAGCCAAAGGGAACCGACAGGGAATAGCAATCAGCCCCAGCATTTT.

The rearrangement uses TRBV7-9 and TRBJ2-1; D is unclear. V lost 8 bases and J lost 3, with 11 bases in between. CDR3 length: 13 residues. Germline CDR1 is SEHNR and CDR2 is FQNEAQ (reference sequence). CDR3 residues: CASLTNYYNEQFF. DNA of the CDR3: TGTGCCAGCTTAACTAATTACTACAATGAGCAGTTCTTC.

The CDR3 region has the DNA TGTGCCAGCAGCTCAGGGCAAATGAACACTGAAGCTTTCTTT. Protein product: CASSSGQMNTEAFF. The chain links TRBV7-9 to TRBJ1-1; TRBD1 is a possible D gene (5 bases). The V and J ends lost 4 bases and 0 bases respectively, with 9 bases between them. The CDR3 is 14 amino acids. CDR1 and CDR2 (germline): SEHNR, FQNEAQ (reference sequence).

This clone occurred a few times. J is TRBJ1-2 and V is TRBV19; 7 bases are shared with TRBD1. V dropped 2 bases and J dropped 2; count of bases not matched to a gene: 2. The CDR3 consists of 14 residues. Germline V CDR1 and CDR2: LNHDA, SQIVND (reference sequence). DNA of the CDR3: TGTGCCAGTAGTATAAGGGACAGCAACTATGGCTACACCTTC. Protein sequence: CASSIRDSNYGYTF.

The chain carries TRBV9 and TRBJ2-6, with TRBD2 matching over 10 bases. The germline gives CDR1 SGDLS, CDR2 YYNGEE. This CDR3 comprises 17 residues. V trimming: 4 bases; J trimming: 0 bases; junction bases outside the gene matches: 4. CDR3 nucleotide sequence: TGTGCCAGCAGCCCTAGCGGGGGCCGCTCTGGGGCCAACGTCCTGACTTTC. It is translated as CASSPSGGRSGANVLTF.

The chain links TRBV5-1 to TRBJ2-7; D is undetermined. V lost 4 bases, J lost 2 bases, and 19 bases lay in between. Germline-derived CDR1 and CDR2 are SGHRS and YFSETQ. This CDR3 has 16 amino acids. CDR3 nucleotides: TGCGCCAGCAGCACTGGAGTAGATGCGATCACCTACGAGCAGTACTTC. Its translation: CASSTGVDAITYEQYF.

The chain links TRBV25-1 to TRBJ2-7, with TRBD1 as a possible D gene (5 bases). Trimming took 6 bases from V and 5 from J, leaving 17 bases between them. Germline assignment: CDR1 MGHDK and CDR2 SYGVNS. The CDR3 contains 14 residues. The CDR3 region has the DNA TGTGCCAGCAGCCAAGGCAGGGCCGTCGACGAGCAGTACTTC. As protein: CASSQGRAVDEQYF.

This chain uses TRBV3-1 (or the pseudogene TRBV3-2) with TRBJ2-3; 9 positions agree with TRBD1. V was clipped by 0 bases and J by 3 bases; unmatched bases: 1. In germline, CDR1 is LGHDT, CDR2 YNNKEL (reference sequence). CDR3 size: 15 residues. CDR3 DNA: TGTGCCAGCAGCCAAGAGGACAGGGGAACAGATACGCAGTATTTT. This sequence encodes CASSQEDRGTDTQYF.

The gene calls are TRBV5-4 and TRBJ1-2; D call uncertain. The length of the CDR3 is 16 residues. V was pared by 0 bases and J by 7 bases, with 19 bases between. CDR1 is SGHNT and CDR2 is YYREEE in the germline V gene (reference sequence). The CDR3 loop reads CASSLALRSSHVGYTF. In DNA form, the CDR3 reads TGTGCCAGCAGCTTGGCCCTACGATCGAGTCATGTTGGCTACACCTTC.

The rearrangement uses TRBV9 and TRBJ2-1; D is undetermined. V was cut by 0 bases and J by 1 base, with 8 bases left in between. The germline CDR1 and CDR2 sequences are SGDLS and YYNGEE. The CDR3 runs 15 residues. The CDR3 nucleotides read TGTGCCAGCAGCGTAGCTATCGGGTCCTACAATGAGCAGTTCTTC. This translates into CASSVAIGSYNEQFF.

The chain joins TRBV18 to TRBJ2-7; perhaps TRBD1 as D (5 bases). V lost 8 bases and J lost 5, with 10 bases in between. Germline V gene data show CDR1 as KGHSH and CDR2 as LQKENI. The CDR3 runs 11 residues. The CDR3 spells CASQGNDEQYF. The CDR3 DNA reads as TGTGCCAGCCAGGGTAACGACGAGCAGTACTTC.